What follows are 21 T cell receptor beta chains derived from one specimen sequenced in a study of CD8+CD57+ T cells in acquired aplastic anemia. Using genomic DNA as the template, TCR beta VDJ and CDR3 profiling was carried out. MiXCR was run by TCRdb on the reads, yielding one entry per CDR3 protein. The table shows about 110,000 distinct CDR3 sequences, with around half occurring only once. The sequencing sample was made of sorted CD4+, CD8+, or CD8+CD57+ T cells (not recorded which) from PBMCs. These receptors were collected from a human donor in good health, serving as a control.

About this clonotype: A read error may explain this, as a much larger clone is one base away. V and J are TRBV25-1 and TRBJ2-3; possible D gene TRBD1, 5 bases. Germline values: CDR1 MGHDK, CDR2 SYGVNS. This CDR3 region has 12 residues. Here the CDR3 reads CASSSREDTKYF. CDR3 DNA sequence: TGTGCCAGCAGTTCCAGGGAAGATACGAAGTATTTT.

In the case of this clonotype: A much larger clone differs from this one at a single base, so this may be a read error. V gene TRBV3-1 combines with J gene TRBJ1-2; no clear D. The CDR3 is 15 residues long. Germline V gives CDR1 LGHDT, CDR2 YNNKEL (reference sequence). CDR3 coding DNA: TGTGCCAGCGGCCAAGATGAGGATGGAAGGGATGGCTACACCTTC. Residues: CASGQDEDGRDGYTF.

The rearrangement joins TRBV14 to TRBJ2-2, with unresolved D. The germline V and J ends were trimmed by 1 base and 4 bases, with 4 bases remaining between them. Germline CDR1 and CDR2: SGHDN and FVKESK. CDR3 size: 13 residues. CDR3 sequence: CASSQVSTGELFF. CDR3 in DNA: TGTGCCAGCAGCCAAGTTAGCACCGGGGAGCTGTTTTTT.

The chain recombines TRBV14 with TRBJ2-1; no clear D gene. Between the trimmed V and J ends, which lost 0 bases and 14 bases, there was a span of 14 bases. Germline-derived CDR1 and CDR2 are SGHDN and FVKESK. CDR3 length: 13 amino acids. CDR3 nucleotides: TGTGCCAGCAGCCAAGATTACGATAGGAGAGAGTTCTTC. Protein product: CASSQDYDRREFF.

CDR3 in DNA: TGTGCCAGCAGCTCACGGGTGAACACTGAAGCTTTCTTT. Translation gives CASSSRVNTEAFF. This sequence joins TRBV7-6 and TRBJ1-1, with unresolved D. In germline, CDR1 is SGHVS, CDR2 FNYEAQ. Trimming took 4 bases from V and 0 from J, leaving 6 bases between them. This CDR3 spans 13 amino acids. The full variable domain, with the rest looked up from reference TRBV7-6 and TRBJ1-1, is GAGVSQSPRYKVTKRGQDVALRCDPISGHVSLYWYRQALGQGPEFLTYFNYEAQQDKSGLPNDRFSAERPEGSISTLTIQRTEQRDSAMYRCASSSRVNTEAFFGQGTRLTVV.

This clonotype showed up many times. The chain is built from TRBV5-1 and TRBJ2-3; 14 nucleotides align to TRBD2. Germline V gene data show CDR1 as SGHRS and CDR2 as YFSETQ. The junction had 5 bases not matched to a gene; V was cut back by 1 base and J by 4 bases. The CDR3 spans 17 residues. Written as DNA, the CDR3 is TGCGCCAGCAGCTTGATCGGGACTAGCGGGGGTTCAGATACGCAGTATTTT. This gives the protein CASSLIGTSGGSDTQYF.

CDR3 coding DNA: TGTGCCACCAGTGATTTTCCCGGGACTAGCGGGAGGAATGAGCAGTTCTTC. Protein product: CATSDFPGTSGRNEQFF. V usage is TRBV24-1 and J usage is TRBJ2-1; 15 positions agree with TRBD2. The CDR3 is 17 residues long. Trimming at V came to 1 base and at J to 7 bases, leaving 4 bases not matched to a gene. From germline, CDR1 is KGHDR and CDR2 SFDVKD.

The table lists this clonotype with many counts. The chain carries TRBV7-2 and TRBJ1-1; D gene ambiguous. In germline, CDR1 is SGHTA, CDR2 FQGNSA. V shed 0 bases and J shed 6 bases, with 5 bases lying between them. This CDR3 is 12 amino acids long. DNA of the CDR3: TGTGCCAGCAGCTTAGCCGACCCTGAAGCTTTCTTT. It codes for CASSLADPEAFF.

The rearrangement uses TRBV2 and TRBJ1-6, with D unresolved. This CDR3 spans 13 amino acids. Trimming cost V 8 bases and J 9 bases, with 14 bases left between them. CDR1 and CDR2 from the germline V gene are SNHLY and FYNNEI. In DNA form, the CDR3 reads TGTGCCAGCTGTAGACGAGAGGGTTCACCCCTCCACTTT. It is translated as CASCRREGSPLHF. Together with reference TRBV2 and TRBJ1-6, the CDR3 gives the full variable domain: EPEVTQTPSHQVTQMGQEVILRCVPISNHLYFYWYRQILGQKVEFLVSFYNNEISEKSEIFDDQFSVERPDGSNFTLKIRSTKLEDSAMYFCASCRREGSPLHFGNGTRLTVT.

The CDR3 spells CASSSRVDAFF. In DNA, the CDR3 is TGTGCCAGCTCGTCGAGGGTTGACGCTTTCTTT. The genes are TRBV19 and TRBJ1-1; D is unclear. This CDR3 is built from 11 residues. Germline V CDR1 and CDR2: LNHDA, SQIVND (reference sequence). V was shortened by 9 bases and J by 11 bases, with 16 bases between the two germline ends.

A note on this clonotype: One end of the junction is discordant with germline, which a read error may explain. The chain links TRBV7-2 to TRBJ1-1, with 7 positions matching TRBD1. The V gene's germline CDR1 is SGHTA and CDR2 FQGNSA. This CDR3 region has 12 residues. The chain's CDR3 is CASRLRGEEAPF. The DNA of the CDR3 is TGTGCCAGCAGGCTCAGGGGGGAAGAAGCTCCCTTT. Combining the CDR3 with reference TRBV7-2 and TRBJ1-1 gives the whole variable domain GAGVSQSPSNKVTEKGKDVELRCDPISGHTALYWYRQSLGQGLEFLIYFQGNSAPDKSGLPSDRFSAERTGGSVSTLTIQRTQQEDSAVYLCASRLRGEEAPFGQGTRLTVV.

The chain is built from TRBV25-1 and TRBJ2-7, with TRBD1 matching 8 bases. The CDR3 contains 13 residues. Trimming took 7 bases from V and 5 from J; bases not matched to a gene: 7. CDR1 is MGHDK and CDR2 is SYGVNS in the germline V gene. The DNA of the CDR3 is TGTGCCAGCACCTTGGACAGGGTAAACGAGCAGTACTTC. Protein: CASTLDRVNEQYF.

CDR3 DNA sequence: TGTGCCAGCAGCCCTACTCGGCTCCAGACAGGGGAAGCTGGAAACACCATATATTTT. The encoded protein is CASSPTRLQTGEAGNTIYF. The V gene is TRBV11-2, the J gene TRBJ1-3; 8 bases fit TRBD1. Per the germline V gene, CDR1 is SGHAT and CDR2 is FQNNGV. The CDR3 is 19 amino acids. J was trimmed by 2 bases and V by 5 bases; bases with no gene match: 17.

This clonotype was picked up a small number of times. The rearrangement uses TRBV29-1 and TRBJ2-3; 12 bases are a match to TRBD2. The CDR3 sequence is 14 residues long. V was clipped by 6 bases and J by 4 bases; unmatched bases: 5. Germline V lookup: CDR1 SQVTM, CDR2 ANQGSEA. Written as DNA, the CDR3 is TGCAGCGTCACGACTAGCGGGGGCCCAGATACGCAGTATTTT. It yields the protein CSVTTSGGPDTQYF.

This CDR3 is CASSYPRTGEQFF. The CDR3 coding sequence is TGTGCCAGCAGTTACCCTCGGACTGGAGAGCAGTTCTTC. The V gene is TRBV6-5, the J gene TRBJ2-1, with D possibly being TRBD2 (5 bases). Per germline, CDR1 MNHEY and CDR2 SVGAGI. The CDR3 has 13 amino acids. V gave up 2 bases and J gave up 10 bases, with 12 bases separating them.

A remark on this clonotype: One junction end disagrees with the germline gene, perhaps due to a read error. J is TRBJ2-2 and V is TRBV10-3, with no clear D. The germline V gene encodes CDR1 ENHRY and CDR2 SYGVKD. This CDR3 is 10 amino acids long. CDR3 DNA sequence: TGTGCCAGCAGTTTAGGGGAGCTGTTTTTT. This gives the protein CASSLGELFF.

CDR3 sequence: CSVGGGGYGYTF. CDR3 in DNA: TGCAGCGTTGGGGGGGGAGGGTATGGCTACACCTTC. The V and J genes are TRBV29-1 and TRBJ1-2, with TRBD1 as a possible D gene (5 bases). The V gene lost 4 bases and the J gene lost 5 bases, with 11 bases spanning the gap. Germline CDR1 reads SQVTM; CDR2 reads ANQGSEA. The length of the CDR3 is 12 residues.

The genes are TRBV28 and TRBJ2-1; D is possibly TRBD1 (6 bases). CDR3 size: 14 residues. Germline V gene sequence: CDR1 MDHEN, CDR2 SYDVKM. V lost 4 bases and J 8 bases, leaving 15 bases between the germline ends. In DNA form, the CDR3 reads TGTGCCAGCAGTTCTACCGGGACAATTGATGAGCAGTTCTTC. Translation gives CASSSTGTIDEQFF. The full variable domain, in which reference TRBV28 and TRBJ2-1 provide the parts outside the CDR3, is DVKVTQSSRYLVKRTGEKVFLECVQDMDHENMFWYRQDPGLGLRLIYFSYDVKMKEKGDIPEGYSVSREKKERFSLILESASTNQTSMYLCASSSTGTIDEQFFGPGTRLTVL.

Details on this clonotype: Just one base apart from a much larger clone, this may be a read error. The rearrangement links TRBV6-2 or TRBV6-3 to TRBJ2-1; 11 bases match TRBD2. The V gene's germline CDR1 is MNHEY and CDR2 SVGEGT. The V and J ends lost 6 bases and 6 bases, in that order; junction bases with no gene match: 7. The CDR3 totals 15 residues. As DNA, the CDR3 is TGTGCCAGCAGGCCGGGACTAGCGGATTGCAATGAGCAGTTCTTC. Its protein is CASRPGLADCNEQFF.

The chain recombines TRBV20-1 with TRBJ1-1; D is undetermined. This CDR3 has 13 residues. The V gene's germline CDR1 is DFQATT and CDR2 SNEGSKA (reference sequence). V was pared by 3 bases and J by 4 bases, with 12 bases between. The CDR3 is CSASLASGTEAFF. The CDR3 nucleotides are TGCAGTGCTAGTCTTGCCTCAGGCACTGAAGCTTTCTTT.

This clonotype was detected many times. The rearrangement links TRBV3-1 to TRBJ1-2; weak D call: TRBD1 (6 bases). From germline, CDR1 is LGHDT and CDR2 YNNKEL (reference sequence). Deletions cut 4 bases from V and 0 bases from J, with 15 bases between. The CDR3 contains 16 residues. This CDR3 is CASSLNRELANYGYTF. The CDR3, as DNA: TGTGCCAGCAGCCTGAACAGGGAGTTAGCTAACTATGGCTACACCTTC.